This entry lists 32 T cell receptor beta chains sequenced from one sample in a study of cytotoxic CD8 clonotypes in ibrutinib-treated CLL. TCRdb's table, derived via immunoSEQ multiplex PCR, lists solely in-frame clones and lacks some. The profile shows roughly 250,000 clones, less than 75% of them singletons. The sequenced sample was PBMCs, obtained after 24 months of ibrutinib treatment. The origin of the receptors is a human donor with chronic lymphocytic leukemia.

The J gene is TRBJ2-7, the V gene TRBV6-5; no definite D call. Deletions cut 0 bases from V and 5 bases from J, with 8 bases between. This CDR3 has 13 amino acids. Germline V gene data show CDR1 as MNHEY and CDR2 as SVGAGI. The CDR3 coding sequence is TGTGCCAGCAGTTACTCCCCTTCTCACGAGCAGTACTTC. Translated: CASSYSPSHEQYF.

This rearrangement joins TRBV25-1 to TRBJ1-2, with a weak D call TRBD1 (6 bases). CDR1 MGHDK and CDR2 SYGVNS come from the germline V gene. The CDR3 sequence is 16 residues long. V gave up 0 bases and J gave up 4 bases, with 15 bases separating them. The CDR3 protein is CASSEYIGGSTYGYTF. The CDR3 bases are TGTGCCAGCAGTGAATATATAGGGGGTAGTACCTATGGCTACACCTTC.

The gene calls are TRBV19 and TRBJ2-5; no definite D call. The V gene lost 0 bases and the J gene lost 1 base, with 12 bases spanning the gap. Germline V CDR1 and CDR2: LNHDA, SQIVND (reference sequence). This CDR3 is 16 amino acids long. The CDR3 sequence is CASSIERTWVQETQYF. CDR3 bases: TGTGCCAGTAGTATAGAGAGAACATGGGTCCAAGAGACCCAGTACTTC.

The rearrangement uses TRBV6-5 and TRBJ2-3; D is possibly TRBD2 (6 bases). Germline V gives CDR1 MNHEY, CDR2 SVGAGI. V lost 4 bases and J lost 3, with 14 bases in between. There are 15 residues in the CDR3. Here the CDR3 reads CASSSSYLATDTQYF. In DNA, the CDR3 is TGTGCCAGCAGTTCGTCGTACCTAGCGACAGATACGCAGTATTTT.

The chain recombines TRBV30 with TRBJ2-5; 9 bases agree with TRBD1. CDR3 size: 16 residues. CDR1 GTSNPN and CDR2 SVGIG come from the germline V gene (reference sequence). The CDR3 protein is CALKAGGQGGHGTQYF. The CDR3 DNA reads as TGTGCACTGAAAGCCGGGGGACAGGGTGGCCATGGGACCCAGTACTTC.

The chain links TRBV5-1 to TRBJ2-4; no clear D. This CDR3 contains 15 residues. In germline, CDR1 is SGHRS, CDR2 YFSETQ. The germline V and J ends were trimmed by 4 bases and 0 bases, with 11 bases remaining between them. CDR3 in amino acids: CASSPNMQAKNIQYF. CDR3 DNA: TGCGCCAGCAGCCCCAATATGCAAGCCAAAAACATTCAGTACTTC.

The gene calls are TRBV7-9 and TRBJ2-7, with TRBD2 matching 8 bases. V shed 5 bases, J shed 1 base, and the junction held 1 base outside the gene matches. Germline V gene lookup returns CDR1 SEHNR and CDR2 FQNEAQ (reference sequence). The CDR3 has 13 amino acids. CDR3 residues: CASSPSGSYEQYF. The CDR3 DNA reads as TGTGCCAGCAGCCCTAGCGGGTCCTACGAGCAGTACTTC.

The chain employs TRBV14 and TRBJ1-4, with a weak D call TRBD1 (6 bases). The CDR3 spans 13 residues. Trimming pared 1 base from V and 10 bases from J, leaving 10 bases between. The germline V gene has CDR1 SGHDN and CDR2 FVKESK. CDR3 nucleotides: TGTGCCAGCAGCCAAGGGGGGCTCGGAAAACTGTTTTTT. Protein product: CASSQGGLGKLFF. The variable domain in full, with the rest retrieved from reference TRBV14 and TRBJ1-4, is EAGVTQFPSHSVIEKGQTVTLRCDPISGHDNLYWYRRVMGKEIKFLLHFVKESKQDESGMPNNRFLAERTGGTYSTLKVQPAELEDSGVYFCASSQGGLGKLFFGSGTQLSVL.

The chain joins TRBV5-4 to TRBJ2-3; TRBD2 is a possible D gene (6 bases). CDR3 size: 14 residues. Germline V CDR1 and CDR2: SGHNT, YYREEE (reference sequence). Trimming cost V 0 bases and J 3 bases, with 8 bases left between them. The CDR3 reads CASSLGLDTDTQYF. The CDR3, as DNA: TGTGCCAGCAGCTTGGGACTAGATACAGATACGCAGTATTTT.

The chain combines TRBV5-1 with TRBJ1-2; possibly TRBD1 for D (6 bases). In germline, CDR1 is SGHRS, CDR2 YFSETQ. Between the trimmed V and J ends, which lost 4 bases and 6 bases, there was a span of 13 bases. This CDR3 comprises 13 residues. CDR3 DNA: TGCGCCAGCAGCCATCAGGGGAGTGATGGCTACACCTTC. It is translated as CASSHQGSDGYTF.

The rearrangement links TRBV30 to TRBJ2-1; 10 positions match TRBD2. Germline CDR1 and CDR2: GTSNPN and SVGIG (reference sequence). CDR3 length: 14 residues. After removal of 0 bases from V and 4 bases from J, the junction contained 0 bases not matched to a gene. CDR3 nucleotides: TGTGCCTGGAGTGTTAGCGGGGGGTACAATGAGCAGTTCTTC. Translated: CAWSVSGGYNEQFF.

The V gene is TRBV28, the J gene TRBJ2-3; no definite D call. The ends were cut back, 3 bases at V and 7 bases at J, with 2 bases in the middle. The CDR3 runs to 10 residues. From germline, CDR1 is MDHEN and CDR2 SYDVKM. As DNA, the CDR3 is TGTGCCAGCAGTTTGCATACGCAGTATTTT. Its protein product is CASSLHTQYF.

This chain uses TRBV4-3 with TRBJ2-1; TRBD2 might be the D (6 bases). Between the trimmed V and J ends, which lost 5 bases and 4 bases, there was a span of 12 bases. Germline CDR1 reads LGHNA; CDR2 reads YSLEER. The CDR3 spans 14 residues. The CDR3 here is CASSFMTSYNEQFF. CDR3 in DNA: TGCGCCAGCAGCTTTATGACTAGTTACAATGAGCAGTTCTTC.

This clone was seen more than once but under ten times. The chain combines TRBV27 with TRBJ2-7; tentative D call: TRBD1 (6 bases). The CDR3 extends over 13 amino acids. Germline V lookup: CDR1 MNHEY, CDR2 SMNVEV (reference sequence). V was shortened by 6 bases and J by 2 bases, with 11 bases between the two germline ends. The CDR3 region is CASRRQATYEQYF. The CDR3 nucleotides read TGTGCCAGCAGGAGACAGGCGACCTACGAGCAGTACTTC.

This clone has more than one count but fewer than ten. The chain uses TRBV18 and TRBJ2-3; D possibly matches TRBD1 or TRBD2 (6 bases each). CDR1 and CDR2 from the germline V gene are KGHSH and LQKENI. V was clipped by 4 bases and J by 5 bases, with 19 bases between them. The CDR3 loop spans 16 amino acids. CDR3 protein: CASSRSPGGGGDTQYF. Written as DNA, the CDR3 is TGTGCCAGCTCACGATCCCCCGGGGGCGGTGGAGATACGCAGTATTTT.

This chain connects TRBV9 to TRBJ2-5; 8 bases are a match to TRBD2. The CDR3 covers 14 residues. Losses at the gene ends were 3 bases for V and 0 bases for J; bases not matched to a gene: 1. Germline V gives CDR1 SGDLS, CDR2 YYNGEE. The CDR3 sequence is CASSAGGNQETQYF. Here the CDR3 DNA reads TGTGCCAGCAGCGCGGGGGGGAACCAAGAGACCCAGTACTTC.

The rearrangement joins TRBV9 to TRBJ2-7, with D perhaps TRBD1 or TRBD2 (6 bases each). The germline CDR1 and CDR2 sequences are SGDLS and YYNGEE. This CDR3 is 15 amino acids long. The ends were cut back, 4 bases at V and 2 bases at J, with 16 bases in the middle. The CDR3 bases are TGTGCCAGCAGCAAAGGAGGGGGGTGGACCTACGAGCAGTACTTC. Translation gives CASSKGGGWTYEQYF.

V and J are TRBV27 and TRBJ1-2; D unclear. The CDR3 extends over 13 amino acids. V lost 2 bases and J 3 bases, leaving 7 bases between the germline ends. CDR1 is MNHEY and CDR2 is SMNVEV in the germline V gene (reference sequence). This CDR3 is CASSLGSHYGYTF. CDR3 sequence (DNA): TGTGCCAGCAGTTTAGGGAGCCACTATGGCTACACCTTC.

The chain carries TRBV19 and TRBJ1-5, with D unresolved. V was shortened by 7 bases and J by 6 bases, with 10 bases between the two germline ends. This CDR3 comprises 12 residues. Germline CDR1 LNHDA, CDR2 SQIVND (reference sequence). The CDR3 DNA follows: TGTGCCAGTATTGAGAAGGGTCAGCCCCAGCATTTT. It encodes CASIEKGQPQHF.

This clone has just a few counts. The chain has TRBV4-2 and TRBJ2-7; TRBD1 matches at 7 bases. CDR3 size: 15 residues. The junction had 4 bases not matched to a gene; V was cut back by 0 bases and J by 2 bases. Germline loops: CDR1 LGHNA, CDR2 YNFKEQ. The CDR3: CASSQELGQTYEQYF. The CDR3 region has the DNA TGTGCCAGCAGCCAAGAATTGGGACAGACCTACGAGCAGTACTTC.

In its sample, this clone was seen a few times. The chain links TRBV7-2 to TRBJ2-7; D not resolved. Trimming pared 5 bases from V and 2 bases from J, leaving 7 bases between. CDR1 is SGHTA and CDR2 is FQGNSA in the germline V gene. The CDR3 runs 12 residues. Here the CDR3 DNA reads TGTGCCAGCAGCCGCCGGACCTACGAGCAGTACTTC. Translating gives CASSRRTYEQYF.

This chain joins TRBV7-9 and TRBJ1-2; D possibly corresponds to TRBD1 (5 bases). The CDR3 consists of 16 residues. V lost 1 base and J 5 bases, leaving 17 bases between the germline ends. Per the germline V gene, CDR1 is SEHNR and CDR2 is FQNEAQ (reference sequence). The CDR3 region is CASSLVSKGAEYGYTF. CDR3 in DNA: TGTGCCAGCAGCTTAGTCTCTAAAGGGGCGGAGTATGGCTACACCTTC.

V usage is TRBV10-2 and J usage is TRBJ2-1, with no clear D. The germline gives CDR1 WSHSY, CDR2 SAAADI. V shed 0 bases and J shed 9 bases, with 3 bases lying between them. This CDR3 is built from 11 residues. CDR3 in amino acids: CASSESVEQFF. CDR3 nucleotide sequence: TGCGCCAGCAGTGAGTCGGTTGAGCAGTTCTTC.

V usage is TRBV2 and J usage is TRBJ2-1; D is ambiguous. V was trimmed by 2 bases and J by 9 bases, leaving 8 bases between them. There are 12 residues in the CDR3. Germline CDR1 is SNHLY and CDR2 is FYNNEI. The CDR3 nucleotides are TGTGCCAGCAGTGAATCCCCCGCTGAGCAGTTCTTC. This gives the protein CASSESPAEQFF. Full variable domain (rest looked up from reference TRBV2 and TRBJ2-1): EPEVTQTPSHQVTQMGQEVILRCVPISNHLYFYWYRQILGQKVEFLVSFYNNEISEKSEIFDDQFSVERPDGSNFTLKIRSTKLEDSAMYFCASSESPAEQFFGPGTRLTVL.

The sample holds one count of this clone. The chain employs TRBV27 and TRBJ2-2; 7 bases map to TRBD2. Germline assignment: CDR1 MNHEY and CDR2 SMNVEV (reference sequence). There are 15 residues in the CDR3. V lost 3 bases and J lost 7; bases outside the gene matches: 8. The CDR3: CASSFLASGGGELFF. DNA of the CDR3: TGTGCCAGCAGTTTTCTAGCTAGCGGTGGCGGGGAGCTGTTTTTT.

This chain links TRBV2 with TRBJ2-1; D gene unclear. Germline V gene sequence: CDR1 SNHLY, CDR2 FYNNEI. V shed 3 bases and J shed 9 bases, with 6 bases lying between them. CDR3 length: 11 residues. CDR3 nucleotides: TGTGCCAGCAGTGAGAAGGGTGAGCAGTTCTTC. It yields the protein CASSEKGEQFF.

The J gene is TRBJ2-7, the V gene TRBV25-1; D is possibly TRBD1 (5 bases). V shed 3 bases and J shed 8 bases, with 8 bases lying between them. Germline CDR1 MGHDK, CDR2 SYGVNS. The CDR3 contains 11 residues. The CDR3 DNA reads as TGTGCCAGCAGTGAGACAGTGCAGCAGTACTTC. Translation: CASSETVQQYF.

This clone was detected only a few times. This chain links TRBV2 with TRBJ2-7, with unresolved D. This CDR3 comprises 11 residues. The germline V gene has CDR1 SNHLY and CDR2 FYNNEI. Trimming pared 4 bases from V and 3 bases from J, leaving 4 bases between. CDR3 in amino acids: CASSVVYEQYF. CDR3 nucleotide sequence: TGTGCCAGCAGTGTAGTCTACGAGCAGTACTTC.

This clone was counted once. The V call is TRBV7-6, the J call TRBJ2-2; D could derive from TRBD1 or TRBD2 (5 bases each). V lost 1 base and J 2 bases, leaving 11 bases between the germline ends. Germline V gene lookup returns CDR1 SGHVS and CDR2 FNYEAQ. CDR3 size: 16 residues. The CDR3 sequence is CASSLGVGTNTGELFF. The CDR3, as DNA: TGTGCCAGCAGCTTAGGAGTCGGGACCAACACCGGGGAGCTGTTTTTT.

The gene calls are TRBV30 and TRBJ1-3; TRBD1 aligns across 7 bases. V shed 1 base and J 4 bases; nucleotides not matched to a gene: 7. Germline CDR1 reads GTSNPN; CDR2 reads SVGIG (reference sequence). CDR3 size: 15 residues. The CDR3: CAWSGLTGLGNTIYF. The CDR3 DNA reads TGTGCCTGGAGTGGCCTGACAGGGTTGGGAAACACCATATATTTT.

The CDR3 DNA reads TGTGCCAGCAGTTACGCGACAGGGAGGAACACTGAAGCTTTCTTT. It specifies CASSYATGRNTEAFF. V is TRBV6-5 and J is TRBJ1-1; 7 nucleotides align to TRBD1. Germline CDR1 and CDR2: MNHEY and SVGAGI. The V gene end was trimmed by 2 bases and the J gene end by 1 base; junction bases not matched to a gene: 4. This CDR3 comprises 15 residues.

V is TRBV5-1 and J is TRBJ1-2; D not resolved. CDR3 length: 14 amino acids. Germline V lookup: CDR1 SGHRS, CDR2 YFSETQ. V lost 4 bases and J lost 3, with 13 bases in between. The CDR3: CASSLGVQHYGYTF. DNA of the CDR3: TGCGCCAGCAGCCTCGGGGTACAGCACTATGGCTACACCTTC.